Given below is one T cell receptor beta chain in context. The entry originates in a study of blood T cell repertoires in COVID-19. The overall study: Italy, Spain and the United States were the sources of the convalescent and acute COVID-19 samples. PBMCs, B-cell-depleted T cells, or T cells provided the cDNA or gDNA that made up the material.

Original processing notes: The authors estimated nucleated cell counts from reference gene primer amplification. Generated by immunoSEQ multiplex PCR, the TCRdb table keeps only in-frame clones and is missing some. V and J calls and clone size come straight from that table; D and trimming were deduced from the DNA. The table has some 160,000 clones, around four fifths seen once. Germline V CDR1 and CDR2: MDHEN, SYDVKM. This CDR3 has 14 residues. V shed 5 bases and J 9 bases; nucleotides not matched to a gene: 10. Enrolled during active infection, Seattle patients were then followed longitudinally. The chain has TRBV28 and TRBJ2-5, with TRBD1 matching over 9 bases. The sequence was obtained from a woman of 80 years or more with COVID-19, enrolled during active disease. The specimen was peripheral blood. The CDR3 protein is CASSETRTGEAQYF. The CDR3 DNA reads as TGTGCCAGCAGTGAAACGAGGACAGGGGAGGCCCAGTACTTC.